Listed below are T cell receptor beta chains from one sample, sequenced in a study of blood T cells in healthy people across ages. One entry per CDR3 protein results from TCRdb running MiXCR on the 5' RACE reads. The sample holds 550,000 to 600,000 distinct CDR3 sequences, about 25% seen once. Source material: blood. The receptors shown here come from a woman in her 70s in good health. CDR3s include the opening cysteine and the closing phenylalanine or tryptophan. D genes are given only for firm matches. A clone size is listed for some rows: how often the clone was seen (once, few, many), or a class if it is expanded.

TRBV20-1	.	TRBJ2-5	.	CSPRRSQETQYF	TGCAGTCCGAGGCGATCCCAAGAGACCCAGTACTTC
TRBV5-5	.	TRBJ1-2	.	CASRKEPGHGYGYTF	TGTGCCAGCAGGAAGGAGCCGGGACATGGGTATGGCTACACCTTC
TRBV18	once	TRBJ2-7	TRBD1	CASSPNLEPSRGPGEQYF	TGTGCCAGCTCACCGAACCTAGAACCCTCAAGGGGGCCAGGAGAGCAGTACTTC
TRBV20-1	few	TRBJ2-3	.	CSARAEAPDTQYF	TGCAGTGCTAGAGCGGAGGCCCCAGATACGCAGTATTTT
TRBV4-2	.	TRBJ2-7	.	CASSQVGEGSYEQYF	TGTGCCAGCAGCCAAGTGGGTGAGGGTTCCTACGAGCAGTACTTC
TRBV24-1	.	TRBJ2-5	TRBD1	CAIGQGVQETQYF	TGTGCCATCGGACAGGGAGTTCAAGAGACCCAGTACTTC
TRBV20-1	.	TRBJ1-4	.	CSARRPSAGEKLFF	TGCAGTGCTAGACGACCGTCCGCAGGGGAAAAACTGTTTTTT
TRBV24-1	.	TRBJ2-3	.	CATSDYSDTQYF	TGTGCCACCAGTGATTACTCAGATACGCAGTATTTT
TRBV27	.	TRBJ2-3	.	CASSITLLRSTDTQYF	TGTGCCAGCAGTATTACCCTCTTGAGGAGCACAGATACGCAGTATTTT
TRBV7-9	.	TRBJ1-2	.	CASSPRVAELNYGYTF	TGTGCCAGCAGCCCCAGGGTAGCCGAGCTAAACTATGGCTACACTTTC
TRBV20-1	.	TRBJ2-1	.	CSARDIGRYNEQFF	TGCAGTGCTAGAGATATCGGGAGATACAATGAGCAGTTCTTC